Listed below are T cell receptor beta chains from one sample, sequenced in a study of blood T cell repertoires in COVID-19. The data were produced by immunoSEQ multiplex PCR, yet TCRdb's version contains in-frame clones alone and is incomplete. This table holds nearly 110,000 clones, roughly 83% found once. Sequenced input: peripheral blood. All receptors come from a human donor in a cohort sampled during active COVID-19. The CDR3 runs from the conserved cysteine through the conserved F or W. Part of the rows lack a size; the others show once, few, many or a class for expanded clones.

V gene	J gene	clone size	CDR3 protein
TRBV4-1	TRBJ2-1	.	CASSQGDFAYNEQFF
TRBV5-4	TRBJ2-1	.	CASSLDELSGSSYNEQFF
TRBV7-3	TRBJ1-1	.	CASSSERQGIGTEAFF
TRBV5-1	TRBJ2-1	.	CASSLQGDSEQFF
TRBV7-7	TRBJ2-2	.	CASSLVANTGELFF
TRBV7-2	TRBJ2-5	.	CASSLTGARETQYF
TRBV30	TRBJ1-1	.	CAWSAGQRNTEAFF
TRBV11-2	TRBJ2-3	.	CASSIGTSGRGSTDTQYF
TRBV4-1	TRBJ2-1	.	CASSQENGGEQFF
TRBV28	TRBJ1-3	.	CASSLNGISGNTIYF
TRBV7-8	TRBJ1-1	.	CASSLAGRGTEAFF
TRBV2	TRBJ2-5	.	CASSEQGAFPQYF
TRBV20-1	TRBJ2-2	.	CSATSTGELFF
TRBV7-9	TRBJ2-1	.	CASSPNWTGNTINEQFF
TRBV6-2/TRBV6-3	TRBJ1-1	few	CASSYSPGGNTEAFF
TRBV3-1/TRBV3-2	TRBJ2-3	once	CASSQVGSGWETDTQYF
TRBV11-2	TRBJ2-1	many	CASSRTMTQFF
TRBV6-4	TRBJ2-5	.	CASSERLAGFQETQYF
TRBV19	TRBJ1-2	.	CASSTGDREVYGYTF
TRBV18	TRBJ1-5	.	CASSLDRVGNQPQHF
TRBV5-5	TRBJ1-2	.	CASSLGQGGGYTF
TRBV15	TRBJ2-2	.	CAPQRLGGNTGELFF
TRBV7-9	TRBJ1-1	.	CASSLLISGMNTEAFF
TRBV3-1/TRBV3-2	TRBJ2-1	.	CASSRGLAFNEQFF
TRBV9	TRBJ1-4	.	CASSPTLFLANEKLFF
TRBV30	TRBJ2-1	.	CAWSNLAGGEEEQFF
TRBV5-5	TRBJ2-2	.	CASSFTPTSGPNTGELFF